This TCR beta chain came from a study of T cell changes during pregnancy in multiple sclerosis. Data came from immunoSEQ multiplex PCR; TCRdb stores just in-frame clones and leaves some out. Of fewer than 85,000 clones listed, 93% are singletons. V was clipped by 1 base and J by 11 bases; unmatched bases: 7. Germline lookup yields CDR1 GTSNPN and CDR2 SVGIG (reference sequence). The length of the CDR3 is 15 residues. The chain joins TRBV30 to TRBJ2-1, with 14 positions matching TRBD2. The receptor comes from a female donor with multiple sclerosis, enrolled in a pregnancy study. The sample in question was peripheral blood, obtained in the second trimester of pregnancy. Here the CDR3 DNA reads TGTGCCTGGAGTGCCTCCGGGACTAGCGGGAGAAAGCAGTTCTTC. Translation gives CAWSASGTSGRKQFF.